Included here is one T cell receptor (beta chain) sequence, with context. Trimming left V 0 bases short and J 5 bases short, with 14 bases between. Germline CDR1 and CDR2: LNHNV and YYDKDF (reference sequence). The CDR3 has 15 residues. Time point indicated: newly diagnosed GD, antithyroid drugs for less than 3 months. The TCR library was made from RNA extracted from PBMCs. This sample was taken from a study of regulatory T cells in long-lasting Graves disease. Arm-PCR with iRepertoire HTBI primers amplified the CDR3 regions for these TCR beta libraries. TCRdb reprocessed the multiplex PCR reads via MiXCR and lists one record per CDR3 protein. Among just over 600,000 distinct CDR3 sequences listed, around 17% were seen once. The same sample was also used in a study of T cells in Graves' hyperthyroidism and ophthalmopathy.

The TCR originated in a woman in her twenties or thirties with Graves disease. The chain carries TRBV15 and TRBJ2-7; TRBD2 is a possible D gene (6 bases). Sequenced material: peripheral blood mononuclear cells (PBMCs), taken at new diagnosis, from a patient treated with antithyroid drugs. CDR3 sequence reads: CATSRDSGSPHEQYF. CDR3 DNA sequence: TGTGCCACCAGCAGAGATTCCGGGAGCCCCCACGAGCAGTACTTC.